This is a list of T cell receptor beta chains from one sample in a study of shared clonotypes between healthy human individuals. The table came from immunoSEQ multiplex PCR; TCRdb's copy has only in-frame clones and leaves some out. The sample records under 850,000 clones, roughly two thirds being singletons. The material sequenced was memory CD4+ T cells sorted from blood. These receptors all stem from a woman aged 30 to 39 in good health. Both conserved end residues are part of each CDR3. A D gene is named only where the DNA matches it firmly. Not all rows give a size; the values are once, few, many and, for expanded clones, a class.

TRBJ1-1 TRBV11-2 TRBD1 NA TGTGCCAGCACCCCCAGGGGCTCAGGGGGGGCGTACACTGAAGCTTTCTTT CASTPRGSGGAYTEAFF
TRBJ2-7 TRBV27 NA NA TGTGCCAGCAGCAAAAACAGGGTACGCTACGAGCAGTACTTC CASSKNRVRYEQYF
TRBJ1-4 TRBV6-1 NA NA TGTGCCAGGGGGGGAGGAGGGCTAAATGAAAAACTGTTTTTT CARGGGGLNEKLFF
TRBJ2-3 TRBV7-6 TRBD2 NA TGTGCCAGCAGCCACACCGGGACTAGCGGGGGAAGGAGAGATACGCAGTATTTT CASSHTGTSGGRRDTQYF
TRBJ2-3 TRBV4-1 NA few TGCGCCAGCAGCCAAGGAGAGGGCACGCAGTATTTT CASSQGEGTQYF
TRBJ1-3 TRBV9 TRBD1 NA TGTGCCAGCAGCCGAAGTGGGACAGGGGGAAACACCATATATTTT CASSRSGTGGNTIYF
TRBJ2-1 TRBV19 NA NA TGTGCCAGTAGTATGAGGCAGCCTACGGGGAATGAGCAGTTCTTC CASSMRQPTGNEQFF
TRBJ2-3 TRBV7-9 NA few TGTGCCAGCAGCACCTTATCAGATACGCAGTATTTT CASSTLSDTQYF
TRBJ1-5 TRBV28 NA NA TGTGCCAGCAGTTTTCTTATGATGGGCGTGGGCAATCAGCCCCAGCATTTT CASSFLMMGVGNQPQHF
TRBJ1-4 TRBV6-5 NA NA TGTGCCAGCAACGTAGACAGGCGTAATGAAAAACTGTTTTTT CASNVDRRNEKLFF
TRBJ2-5 TRBV5-6 NA NA TGTGCCAGTAGGGGAGGAAACGGGGAGACCCAGTACTTC CASRGGNGETQYF
TRBJ2-5 TRBV7-9 NA NA TGTGCCAGCAGCTTAGGAGGCCGCGGGGCCCAGTACTTC CASSLGGRGAQYF
TRBJ2-7 TRBV7-9 NA NA TGTGCCAGCAGCTCTGTACCGGGCTTAGACGAGCAGTACTTC CASSSVPGLDEQYF
TRBJ2-3 TRBV5-1 NA NA TGCGCCAGCAGCAAGGGACAAGGAGGCACAGATACGCAGTATTTT CASSKGQGGTDTQYF
TRBJ2-3 TRBV6-5 NA NA TGTGCCAGCAGTCCACTCAGGACTGGCACAGATACGCAGTATTTT CASSPLRTGTDTQYF
TRBJ1-4 TRBV9 NA NA TGTGCCAGCAGCGTGGGGGGGACGGATGAAAAACTGTTTTTT CASSVGGTDEKLFF
TRBJ2-5 TRBV11-2 TRBD1 NA TGTGCCAGCAGCCGGGACAGGGTTCAAGAGACCCAGTACTTC CASSRDRVQETQYF
TRBJ2-2 TRBV5-1 TRBD2 NA TGCGCCAGCAGCTTGACTAGCGCAATGAACACCGGGGAGCTGTTTTTT CASSLTSAMNTGELFF
TRBJ2-7 TRBV5-1 NA NA TGCGCCAGCAGCAGAAGCGCGGGTAATGACGAGCAGTACTTC CASSRSAGNDEQYF
TRBJ2-4 TRBV6-5 NA NA TGTGCCAGCAGAAGCCCGGGTAAGGGCTTTCAGTACTTC CASRSPGKGFQYF
TRBJ1-2 TRBV9 TRBD1 NA TGTGCCAGCAGCAAAACAGGGGGCTATGGCTACACCTTC CASSKTGGYGYTF
TRBJ1-1 TRBV6-5 TRBD1 NA TGTGCCAGCAGTTACAGGAGACAGGGGTCGGGCACTGAAGCTTTCTTT CASSYRRQGSGTEAFF
TRBJ1-2 TRBV6-1 NA NA TGTGCCAGCAGTGAAGGCACTGTTAACTATGGCTACACCTTC CASSEGTVNYGYTF
TRBJ1-5 TRBV6-1 NA NA TGTGCCAGCAGTGATTGGGCTCCGGGAGTGCATTTT CASSDWAPGVHF
TRBJ2-3 TRBV2 TRBD2 NA TGTGCCAGCCTGCGGGAGAGGGGCACAGATACGCAGTATTTT CASLRERGTDTQYF
TRBJ1-5 TRBV10-2 NA NA TGCGCCAGCAGCACACAGGGAAATCAGCCCCAGCATTTT CASSTQGNQPQHF
TRBJ2-3 TRBV18 NA NA TGTGCCAGCACGTCACCCGTACGGTTTCCAGATACGCAGTATTTT CASTSPVRFPDTQYF
TRBJ2-7 TRBV5-1 NA few TGCGCCAGCAGCTTGGATAGCGAGCAGTACTTC CASSLDSEQYF
TRBJ2-2 TRBV10-2 TRBD2 NA TGCGCCAGCACCCCTCGGGGGGCCGGGGAGCTGTTTTTT CASTPRGAGELFF
TRBJ1-4 TRBV19 NA NA TGTGCCAGTAGTCCAACCCGGACGGGAAGACTGTTTTTT CASSPTRTGRLFF
TRBJ1-3 TRBV11-3 NA NA TGTGCCAGCAGCTTAGTGTTCAAAACTTTCTCTGGAAACACCATATATTTT CASSLVFKTFSGNTIYF
TRBJ1-1 TRBV6-5 NA NA TGTGCCAGCAAACTAGGGGTACTGTACACTGAAGCTTTCTTT CASKLGVLYTEAFF
TRBJ1-4 TRBV5-1 NA NA TGCGCCAGCAGCTTAGGTTACAATAATGAAAAACTGTTTTTT CASSLGYNNEKLFF
TRBJ2-2 TRBV6-5 NA NA TGTGCCAGTCGAGTGGGGGAGACGAACACCGGGGAGCTGTTTTTT CASRVGETNTGELFF
TRBJ2-5 TRBV18 TRBD2 NA TGTGCCAGCTCAAAGGAGTCGGGACTAGCGTTTGGGACCCAGTACTTC CASSKESGLAFGTQYF
TRBJ2-1 TRBV11-2 TRBD2 NA TGTGCCAGCAGCTTCTTAGGCGGGGGAGGGAATGAGCAGTTCTTC CASSFLGGGGNEQFF
TRBJ1-4 TRBV27 NA few TGTGCCAGCAGGCGGGGCCGAGTCCCTCCAACTAATGAAAAACTGTTTTTT CASRRGRVPPTNEKLFF
TRBJ2-7 TRBV11-2 NA NA TGTGCCAGCAGCTTAGTAGCGGTAGGCTACGAGCAGTACTTC CASSLVAVGYEQYF
TRBJ2-3 TRBV7-9 NA many TGTGCCAGCAGCTTAGGCCCGCAACCCAGCACAGATACGCAGTATTTT CASSLGPQPSTDTQYF
TRBJ2-6 TRBV21-1 NA few TGTGCCAGCAGCAGACGGGGGGCCAACGTCCTGACTTTC CASSRRGANVLTF